These T cell receptor beta chains were read from a single sample in a study of blood T cell repertoires in COVID-19. The method was immunoSEQ multiplex PCR; TCRdb's version includes in-frame clones alone and lacks a portion of them. The table shows tens of thousands of clones, with 82% occurring only once. Specimen: peripheral blood. Source of these receptors: a woman in her sixties with acute or convalescent COVID-19. CDR3s include the opening cysteine and the closing phenylalanine or tryptophan. D genes are given only for firm matches. Rows give clone size only sometimes, using once, few, many, or a class for an expanded clone.

CDR3,DNA,V,D,J,size
CASSYPGGSSYNEQFF,TGTGCCAGCAGTTACCCAGGGGGCAGCTCCTACAATGAGCAGTTCTTC,TRBV6-2/TRBV6-3,TRBD1,TRBJ2-1,.
CASSQGQGNEQYF,TGTGCCAGCAGCCAAGGACAGGGGAACGAGCAGTACTTC,TRBV14,TRBD1,TRBJ2-7,.
CASTEGGGVYTEAFF,TGTGCCAGCACCGAAGGGGGGGGAGTGTACACTGAAGCTTTCTTT,TRBV6-5,.,TRBJ1-1,.
CAGTGTAGANVLTF,TGTGCCGGTACCGGGACAGCTGGGGCCAACGTCCTGACTTTC,TRBV2,TRBD1,TRBJ2-6,.
CASSNWPGKGNTIYF,TGTGCCAGCAGTAATTGGCCGGGAAAAGGAAACACCATATATTTT,TRBV7-2,.,TRBJ1-3,.
CASSRDTSRTDTQYF,TGCGCCAGCAGCCGGGACACCTCAAGGACAGATACGCAGTATTTT,TRBV5-1,.,TRBJ2-3,once
CAWRGLAVTDEQYF,TGTGCCTGGAGGGGGCTGGCGGTAACAGACGAGCAGTACTTC,TRBV30,.,TRBJ2-7,once
CASSLPGQGAGTEAFF,TGCGCCAGCAGCTTACCGGGACAGGGGGCCGGGACTGAAGCTTTCTTT,TRBV5-1,TRBD1,TRBJ1-1,few
CASSYGQPNVVNTEAFF,TGTGCCAGCAGTTATGGACAGCCCAATGTGGTGAACACTGAAGCTTTCTTT,TRBV6-2/TRBV6-3,.,TRBJ1-1,.
CASRFIGQGISYTF,TGTGCCAGCAGGTTCATTGGACAGGGTATAAGCTACACCTTC,TRBV27,TRBD1,TRBJ1-2,.
CAWSRKGADYYGYTF,TGTGCCTGGAGTAGGAAGGGGGCGGACTACTATGGCTACACCTTC,TRBV30,TRBD1,TRBJ1-2,.
CATSSGQGAGNEKLFF,TGTGCCACCAGCAGCGGTCAGGGGGCGGGTAATGAAAAACTGTTTTTT,TRBV15,TRBD1,TRBJ1-4,.
CASSLVGGGDYGYTF,TGTGCCAGCAGCTTGGTAGGGGGCGGGGACTATGGCTACACCTTC,TRBV5-4,TRBD1,TRBJ1-2,.
CSVQPQGASYEQYF,TGCAGCGTGCAACCACAGGGGGCCTCCTACGAGCAGTACTTC,TRBV29-1,TRBD1,TRBJ2-7,.
CASSYSPGGYGYTF,TGTGCCAGCAGTTACTCGCCCGGGGGATATGGCTACACCTTC,TRBV6-6,.,TRBJ1-2,.
CATGGPWHGYTF,TGTGCCACCGGCGGGCCCTGGCATGGCTACACCTTC,TRBV24-1,.,TRBJ1-2,.
CASSLGRAGSTDTQYF,TGCGCCAGCAGCTTGGGGCGAGCGGGGTCCACAGATACGCAGTATTTT,TRBV5-1,TRBD2,TRBJ2-3,.
CASSEGLAQKLFF,TGTGCCAGCAGCGAGGGCCTTGCACAAAAACTGTTTTTT,TRBV3-1/TRBV3-2,.,TRBJ1-4,.
CASSFLGGAGTEAFF,TGTGCCAGTAGTTTCCTAGGGGGCGCGGGAACTGAAGCTTTCTTT,TRBV19,TRBD1,TRBJ1-1,.
CASSDSDTEAFF,TGCGCCAGCAGTGACAGTGATACTGAAGCTTTCTTT,TRBV10-2,.,TRBJ1-1,.
CASSLASSGGYEQYF,TGCGCCAGCAGCTTGGCATCTTCCGGGGGCTACGAGCAGTACTTC,TRBV5-1,.,TRBJ2-7,.
CASSKGGKETQYF,TGTGCCAGTAGTAAGGGAGGGAAGGAGACCCAGTACTTC,TRBV19,TRBD2,TRBJ2-5,.
CASSTSSGTGEGYTF,TGTGCCAGCAGTACCTCATCCGGGACAGGGGAAGGCTACACCTTC,TRBV2,TRBD1,TRBJ1-2,.
CASSEVWSSYNEQFF,TGTGCCAGCAGTGAGGTCTGGAGCTCCTACAATGAGCAGTTCTTC,TRBV6-4,.,TRBJ2-1,.
CASSPGQGAYEQYF,TGTGCCAGCAGCCCTGGACAGGGGGCCTACGAGCAGTACTTC,TRBV5-6,TRBD1,TRBJ2-7,once